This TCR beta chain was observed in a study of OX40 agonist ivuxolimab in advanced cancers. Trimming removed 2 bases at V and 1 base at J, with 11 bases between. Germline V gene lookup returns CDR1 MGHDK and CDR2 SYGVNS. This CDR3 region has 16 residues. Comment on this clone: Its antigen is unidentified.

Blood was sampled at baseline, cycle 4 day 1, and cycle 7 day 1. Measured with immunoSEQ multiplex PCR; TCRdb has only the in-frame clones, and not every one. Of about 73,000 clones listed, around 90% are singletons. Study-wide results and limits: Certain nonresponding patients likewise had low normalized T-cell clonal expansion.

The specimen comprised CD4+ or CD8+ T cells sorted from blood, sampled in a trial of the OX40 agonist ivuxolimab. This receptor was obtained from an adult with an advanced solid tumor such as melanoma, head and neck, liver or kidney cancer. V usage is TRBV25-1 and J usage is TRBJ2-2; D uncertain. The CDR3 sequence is CASSEAPPGNTGELFF. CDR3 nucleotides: TGTGCCAGCAGTGAAGCCCCCCCGGGGAACACCGGGGAGCTGTTTTTT.